Listed below are T cell receptor beta chains from one sample, sequenced in a study of T cell responses to AZD1222 COVID-19 vaccine. Generated by immunoSEQ multiplex PCR, the TCRdb table keeps only in-frame clones and is missing some. The sample yields under 150,000 clones, roughly 92% seen once. The source was peripheral blood, collected 28 days after the second AZD1222 dose. The receptors here all came from an adult who received the AZD1222 COVID-19 vaccine. Each CDR3 is given with its conserved first and last residue. The D gene is left open where the match is weak. Not all rows give a size; the values are once, few, many and, for expanded clones, a class.

clone_size j_call v_call d_call cdr3_aa cdr3_nt
. TRBJ1-2 TRBV28 . CASSLLVGNKGYTF TGTGCCAGCAGTTTACTGGTGGGGAATAAGGGCTACACCTTC
. TRBJ1-2 TRBV19 TRBD1 CASITGGAYYGYTF TGTGCCAGTATTACAGGGGGCGCCTACTATGGCTACACCTTC
. TRBJ2-7 TRBV19 TRBD2 CASSTLPLGLAGVEQYF TGTGCCAGTAGTACCCTCCCTCTGGGACTAGCGGGAGTCGAGCAGTACTTC
. TRBJ2-3 TRBV6-1 TRBD2 CASSEGSGRFTDTQYF TGTGCCAGCAGTGAAGGTAGCGGGAGGTTCACAGATACGCAGTATTTT
few TRBJ2-3 TRBV6-1 TRBD1 CASSEDRGRTDTQYF TGTGCCAGCAGTGAAGACAGGGGGCGGACAGATACGCAGTATTTT
. TRBJ1-2 TRBV4-1 TRBD1 CASSQEDETGHGYTF TGCGCCAGCAGCCAAGAGGACGAGACAGGGCACGGCTACACCTTC
. TRBJ2-7 TRBV11-2 . CASSFDLRYQYF TGTGCCAGCAGCTTTGATTTGCGTTATCAGTACTTC
. TRBJ1-1 TRBV6-5 . CASSPSGRLTEAFF TGTGCCAGCAGCCCCTCGGGACGACTCACTGAAGCTTTCTTT
few TRBJ2-1 TRBV9 . CASSVALGSEQFF TGTGCCAGCAGCGTAGCTCTAGGTTCAGAGCAGTTCTTC
. TRBJ2-7 TRBV9 TRBD2 CASSVGASGSPFYEQYF TGTGCCAGCAGCGTAGGAGCTAGCGGGAGCCCTTTTTACGAGCAGTACTTC
. TRBJ2-1 TRBV19 . CASSSGGRSKNEQFF TGTGCCAGTAGTAGCGGGGGCCGGTCCAAAAATGAGCAGTTCTTC
. TRBJ2-1 TRBV29-1 TRBD2 CSVAIGLADNEQFF TGCAGCGTCGCTATTGGACTAGCAGACAATGAGCAGTTCTTC
. TRBJ2-3 TRBV29-1 . CSVSSSVGDTQYF TGCAGCGTTAGTTCCAGCGTGGGAGATACGCAGTATTTT
. TRBJ1-5 TRBV5-1 . CASSLRGGSNQPQHF TGCGCCAGCTCCCTGAGGGGCGGTAGCAATCAGCCCCAGCATTTT
. TRBJ1-1 TRBV6-5 . CASSSTPVLEAFF TGTGCCAGCAGTTCGACCCCCGTTCTAGAAGCTTTCTTT
. TRBJ1-1 TRBV6-1 . CASSEGWGRPEAFF TGTGCCAGCAGTGAAGGATGGGGACGCCCTGAAGCTTTCTTT
. TRBJ1-5 TRBV19 . CASSIGGQPQHF TGTGCCAGTAGTATCGGCGGACAGCCCCAGCATTTT
. TRBJ2-3 TRBV7-2 . CASSLAVGRSTDTQYF TGTGCCAGCAGCTTAGCGGTGGGGCGTAGCACAGATACGCAGTATTTT
. TRBJ2-3 TRBV2 . CASSRLVDTQYF TGTGCCAGCAGTCGACTAGTAGATACGCAGTATTTT
. TRBJ1-5 TRBV5-4 . CASSLKGVDNQPQHF TGTGCCAGCAGCTTGAAAGGGGTAGACAATCAGCCCCAGCATTTT
. TRBJ2-1 TRBV29-1 . CSVEERQVDEQFF TGCAGCGTTGAAGAGAGGCAGGTCGATGAGCAGTTCTTC
. TRBJ1-4 TRBV4-3 . CASSQGRTQEKLFF TGCGCCAGCAGCCAAGGAAGGACCCAAGAAAAACTGTTTTTT
. TRBJ1-4 TRBV4-1 . CASSHLGEKLFF TGCGCCAGCAGCCACTTAGGAGAAAAACTGTTTTTT
. TRBJ1-1 TRBV25-1 TRBD1 CASSDSNRGDTEAFF TGTGCCAGCAGTGATTCAAACAGGGGGGACACTGAAGCTTTCTTT
. TRBJ1-4 TRBV7-2 . CASSFSGALNEKLFF TGTGCCAGCAGCTTTTCAGGGGCCTTAAATGAAAAACTGTTTTTT
. TRBJ1-2 TRBV3-1/TRBV3-2 . CASSQDRSFDYGYTF TGTGCCAGCAGCCAAGACCGGTCCTTTGACTATGGCTACACCTTC
. TRBJ1-6 TRBV6-5 . CASRLGTNNSPLHF TGTGCCAGCAGGCTAGGGACAAATAATTCACCCCTCCACTTT
few TRBJ2-1 TRBV7-9 . CASSSPFISSYNEQFF TGTGCCAGCAGCTCCCCATTCATAAGCTCCTACAATGAGCAGTTCTTC
. TRBJ1-4 TRBV7-9 TRBD1 CASSSQGQGNEKLFF TGTGCCAGCAGCTCCCAGGGACAGGGTAATGAAAAACTGTTTTTT
. TRBJ2-6 TRBV21-1 . CASSKRGDRGLSGANVLTF TGTGCCAGCAGCAAACGTGGGGACAGGGGTCTCTCTGGGGCCAACGTCCTGACTTTC
. TRBJ2-3 TRBV7-9 . CASSPSTDTQYF TGTGCCAGCAGCCCATCCACAGATACGCAGTATTTT
. TRBJ2-2 TRBV9 . CASRLGVAGELFF TGTGCCAGCAGACTCGGGGTAGCCGGGGAGCTGTTTTTT
. TRBJ1-5 TRBV2 . CASTLDKGMSQPQHF TGTGCCAGCACTTTAGATAAGGGAATGTCCCAGCCCCAGCATTTT
. TRBJ2-7 TRBV5-6 . CASSHRDSYEQYF TGTGCCAGCAGCCACCGGGACTCATACGAGCAGTACTTC
. TRBJ1-3 TRBV18 . CASSPSSGNTIYF TGTGCCAGCTCACCAAGCTCTGGAAACACCATATATTTT
. TRBJ1-1 TRBV7-9 TRBD1 CASSRVTGGSWNTEAFF TGTGCCAGCAGCCGAGTTACAGGGGGCAGTTGGAACACTGAAGCTTTCTTT
many TRBJ2-3 TRBV6-4 TRBD2 CASSERGGTDTQYF TGTGCCAGCAGTGAGCGGGGGGGCACAGATACGCAGTATTTT
. TRBJ1-3 TRBV5-1 . CASTLVGHSGNTIYF TGCGCCAGCACCTTGGTAGGTCACTCTGGAAACACCATATATTTT
once TRBJ1-2 TRBV7-2 . CASSLAPLYGYTF TGTGCCAGCAGCCTAGCCCCGCTCTATGGCTACACCTTC
. TRBJ1-2 TRBV19 . CASNSPGHAYGYTF TGTGCCAGTAACTCCCCAGGGCACGCCTATGGCTACACCTTC
. TRBJ1-5 TRBV6-5 . CASSPGTRQPQHF TGTGCCAGCAGTCCAGGGACTCGTCAGCCCCAGCATTTT
. TRBJ1-4 TRBV28 . CASSFGSTNEKLFF TGTGCCAGCAGTTTCGGGTCAACTAATGAAAAACTGTTTTTT
once TRBJ2-3 TRBV24-1 TRBD1 CATSEWDRGEDTQYF TGTGCCACCAGTGAATGGGACAGGGGAGAAGATACGCAGTATTTT
. TRBJ1-6 TRBV3-1/TRBV3-2 TRBD1 CASRRGQGNSPLHF TGTGCCAGCAGACGGGGACAGGGAAATTCACCCCTCCACTTT
. TRBJ2-3 TRBV11-2 . CASRFTSTDTQYF TGTGCCAGCAGGTTTACTAGCACAGATACGCAGTATTTT
. TRBJ1-1 TRBV19 . CASTSVDDTEAFF TGTGCCAGTACCTCGGTGGACGACACTGAAGCTTTCTTT
. TRBJ1-2 TRBV28 . CASSLGTNSYGYTF TGTGCCAGCAGTTTAGGGACCAACTCTTATGGCTACACCTTC
. TRBJ2-7 TRBV5-1 TRBD2 CASSPWGGRTYEQYF TGCGCCAGCAGCCCCTGGGGCGGGAGGACCTACGAGCAGTACTTC
. TRBJ1-2 TRBV9 . CASSQSGFLDYGYTF TGTGCCAGTTCCCAATCAGGGTTTCTGGACTATGGCTACACCTTC
. TRBJ1-4 TRBV4-1 . CASSLGDSATNEKLFF TGCGCCAGCAGCCTGGGAGATTCCGCAACTAATGAAAAACTGTTTTTT
. TRBJ1-2 TRBV7-8 TRBD1 CASSDGPGTANYGYTF TGTGCCAGCAGCGACGGGCCCGGGACAGCTAACTATGGCTACACCTTC
. TRBJ1-5 TRBV28 . CASTQDSGYLLGSNQPQHF TGTGCCAGCACTCAAGACAGTGGGTACCTCCTCGGTAGCAATCAGCCCCAGCATTTT
few TRBJ2-3 TRBV19 TRBD2 CASSIRGGWRDTQYF TGTGCCAGTAGTATACGCGGGGGGTGGAGAGATACGCAGTATTTT
. TRBJ1-6 TRBV10-3 TRBD1 CAISGTGNSPLHF TGTGCCATCAGCGGGACAGGGAATTCACCCCTCCACTTT
once TRBJ2-5 TRBV7-2 TRBD1 CASSGDRDLETQYF TGTGCCAGCAGCGGAGACAGGGATCTGGAGACCCAGTACTTC
. TRBJ2-1 TRBV19 TRBD2 CASRPAGRNEQFF TGTGCCAGTAGACCAGCGGGAAGGAATGAGCAGTTCTTC